These 14 T cell receptor beta chains came from one sample sequenced in a study of cytotoxic CD8 clonotypes in ibrutinib-treated CLL. Method: immunoSEQ multiplex PCR; TCRdb's copy keeps in-frame clones and lacks some. The repertoire has about 130,000 clones, approximately 85% of them found once; the top ten carry about 1.9%. The sequences come from PBMCs, collected after 24 months of ibrutinib treatment. These receptors were obtained from a human donor with chronic lymphocytic leukemia.

This clone turned up a few times. This chain joins TRBV28 and TRBJ1-2; no reliable D call. The CDR3 consists of 13 residues. Trimming left V 2 bases short and J 8 bases short, with 12 bases between. In germline, CDR1 is MDHEN, CDR2 SYDVKM. The CDR3 sequence: CASSLLWREGYTF. The DNA for the CDR3 is TGTGCCAGCAGTTTACTTTGGCGGGAGGGCTACACCTTC.

The chain carries TRBV7-6 and TRBJ1-4; TRBD1 matches at 11 bases. With V trimmed by 5 bases and J by 6 bases, 5 bases remained unmatched. CDR3 length: 15 amino acids. CDR1 and CDR2 (germline): SGHVS, FNYEAQ. CDR3 sequence (DNA): TGTGCCAGCAGCCCCAGGACAGGGGGCGATGAAAAACTGTTTTTT. Protein sequence: CASSPRTGGDEKLFF.

V is TRBV6-4 and J is TRBJ2-2, with D perhaps TRBD2 (5 bases). The CDR3 covers 15 residues. Germline CDR1 MRHNA, CDR2 SNTAGT. The germline V and J ends were trimmed by 0 bases and 4 bases, with 9 bases remaining between them. The DNA for the CDR3 is TGTGCCAGCAGTGACTCGGGCGGGTCCACCGGGGAGCTGTTTTTT. Encoded protein: CASSDSGGSTGELFF.

V and J are TRBV9 and TRBJ2-1; 13 bases fit TRBD2. The CDR3 spans 21 residues. The germline gives CDR1 SGDLS, CDR2 YYNGEE. V lost 5 bases, J lost 5 bases, and 22 bases stayed unmatched. The CDR3 DNA reads TGTGCCAGCAGGCCCTGGGGACTTGACGGACTAGCGGGAGAGGTGGACAATGAGCAGTTCTTC. Protein sequence: CASRPWGLDGLAGEVDNEQFF.

This chain uses TRBV10-3 with TRBJ2-3; 9 bases agree with TRBD1. V lost 3 bases, J lost 3 bases, and 4 bases stayed unmatched. Germline V gene sequence: CDR1 ENHRY, CDR2 SYGVKD. The CDR3 sequence is 15 residues long. The CDR3, as DNA: TGTGCCATCAGTGACCTAGGACAGGGGACAGATACGCAGTATTTT. Translated: CAISDLGQGTDTQYF.

The gene calls are TRBV4-3 and TRBJ1-2, with unresolved D. Germline assignment: CDR1 LGHNA and CDR2 YSLEER. The CDR3 totals 13 residues. V lost 1 base, J lost 8 bases, and 11 bases lay in between. The CDR3 bases are TGCGCCAGCAGCCAAGCCAACAACAACGGCTACACCTTC. Protein sequence: CASSQANNNGYTF.

This clone was found a few times. The chain has TRBV5-8 and TRBJ1-5, with 12 positions matching TRBD1. This CDR3 has 16 amino acids. Per germline, CDR1 SGHTS and CDR2 YDEGEE. Trimming at V came to 4 bases and at J to 3 bases, leaving 5 bases not matched to a gene. The CDR3 is CASSPGTGGLNQPQHF. The CDR3 DNA is TGTGCCAGCAGCCCTGGGACAGGGGGCCTCAATCAGCCCCAGCATTTT.

The chain carries TRBV7-5 and TRBJ2-3; the listed D gene, TRBD2, was not tested against the DNA. TRBV7-5 is an annotated pseudogene. This CDR3 spans 15 amino acids. The CDR3 coding sequence is TGTGCCAGAAGCTTATATCCCGGAGCCACAGATACGCAGTATTTT. This sequence encodes CARSLYPGATDTQYF.

The chain uses TRBV13 and TRBJ2-3; the D is unclear. CDR1 PRHDT and CDR2 FYEKMQ come from the germline V gene (reference sequence). V was clipped by 2 bases and J by 4 bases, with 13 bases between them. The CDR3 is 15 amino acids. CDR3 in amino acids: CASSLRLRGADTQYF. CDR3 sequence (DNA): TGTGCCAGCAGCTTAAGGCTGCGTGGAGCAGATACGCAGTATTTT.

The rearrangement uses TRBV14 and TRBJ1-2; possible D gene TRBD1, 6 bases. Germline V gene data show CDR1 as SGHDN and CDR2 as FVKESK. The V end lost 0 bases, the J end lost 2 bases, and 10 bases lay between the germline ends. This CDR3 is 15 amino acids long. The CDR3 DNA is TGTGCCAGCAGCCAAGATCGAAGGGGGAACTATGGCTACACCTTC. Amino acid sequence: CASSQDRRGNYGYTF.

The rearrangement uses TRBV4-2 and TRBJ2-2; 9 nucleotides agree with TRBD2. With 1 base clipped from V and 5 bases from J, the junction kept 5 bases outside the gene matches. The CDR3 runs 16 residues. Germline V gene data show CDR1 as LGHNA and CDR2 as YNFKEQ. The CDR3 DNA sequence: TGTGCCAGCAGCCAAGTTAGCCTAGCGGGGACCGGGGAGCTGTTTTTT. This encodes CASSQVSLAGTGELFF.

This clone has only one observation. J is TRBJ2-1 and V is TRBV29-1; D is unclear. Germline V gives CDR1 SQVTM, CDR2 ANQGSEA. Trimming cost V 6 bases and J 10 bases, with 16 bases left between them. There are 12 residues in the CDR3. CDR3 DNA: TGCAGCGTCGCATCGGACCATCCAGAGCAGTTCTTC. Amino acids: CSVASDHPEQFF.

For this clone: At one boundary the junction diverges from the germline segment, which might be a read error. The rearrangement links TRBV7-9 to TRBJ1-4; D remains ambiguous. Germline CDR1 reads SEHNR; CDR2 reads FQNEAQ (reference sequence). The CDR3 is made up of 15 amino acids. The CDR3 coding sequence is TGTGCCAGCAGCCCGCAGAAGGTAACTGATGAAAAACTGTTTTTT. This translates into CASSPQKVTDEKLFF.

The V and J genes are TRBV9 and TRBJ2-5; TRBD1 matches at 7 bases. The CDR3 consists of 15 residues. Germline V gene sequence: CDR1 SGDLS, CDR2 YYNGEE. V lost 0 bases, J lost 0 bases, and 2 bases stayed unmatched. In DNA form, the CDR3 reads TGTGCCAGCAGCGTAGGGGACAGAAACCAAGAGACCCAGTACTTC. It translates to CASSVGDRNQETQYF.